The clone carrying this TCR beta chain was seen only once. Some clones are missing from TCRdb's copy, which holds only in-frame ones; the method was immunoSEQ multiplex PCR. Of over 200,000 clones detected, about 90% appear once; the ten largest clones hold about 2.5%. Per germline, CDR1 SNHLY and CDR2 FYNNEI. The CDR3 is 15 amino acids. With V trimmed by 6 bases and J by 4 bases, 6 bases remained unmatched. This entry comes from a study of blood T cell repertoires in COVID-19. The sequence came from a woman in her forties or fifties with acute or convalescent COVID-19. The specimen sequenced was peripheral blood. The gene calls are TRBV2 and TRBJ2-2; 9 nucleotides match TRBD1. CDR3 in amino acids: CASRLDRGSTGELFF. The CDR3 nucleotides read TGTGCCAGCAGATTGGACAGGGGTAGCACCGGGGAGCTGTTTTTT.